This T cell receptor beta chain was sequenced during a study of T cell repertoires in cytomegalovirus infection. Study results and caveats: CMV carriers having the relevant HLA were flagged by cumulative public TCR beta family frequency.

MiXCR, applied by TCRdb to the reads, yields one record per CDR3 protein. The sample shows under 850,000 distinct CDR3 sequences, less than 40% of them seen only once. V was pared by 3 bases and J by 4 bases, with 7 bases of the junction left unmatched. Germline V gene sequence: CDR1 SGHTA, CDR2 FQGNSA. The CDR3 is 15 amino acids. As concerns this clonotype: Its antigen remains unidentified.

The clonotype comes from a human donor in good health (CMV status not recorded). Some clones in this sample may be carry-over from other donors' samples. Specimen: PBMCs. This chain joins TRBV7-2 and TRBJ1-2; 8 bases agree with TRBD1. The CDR3 spells CASSFTGQGTYGYTF. In DNA, the CDR3 is TGTGCCAGCAGCTTTACCGGACAGGGAACCTATGGCTACACCTTC.